These 10 T cell receptor beta chains share one sample of origin, sequenced in a study of OX40 agonist ivuxolimab in advanced cancers. Produced via immunoSEQ multiplex PCR; TCRdb's table is partial and in-frame only. The sample includes 30,000 to 45,000 clones, 88% of them seen just once. Sequencing was performed on CD4+ or CD8+ T cells sorted from blood, taken in a trial of the OX40 agonist ivuxolimab. These receptors were collected from an adult with an advanced solid tumor such as melanoma, head and neck, liver or kidney cancer.

This chain joins TRBV5-1 and TRBJ2-2; D gene unclear. CDR3 length: 15 amino acids. Germline CDR1 and CDR2: SGHRS and YFSETQ. With 1 base removed from V and 0 bases from J, the gap between germline ends came to 7 bases. The CDR3 coding sequence is TGCGCCAGCAGCTTGTTTCAAGCGAACACCGGGGAGCTGTTTTTT. Encoded protein: CASSLFQANTGELFF.

The chain is built from TRBV19 and TRBJ2-2; no clear D gene. Germline lookup yields CDR1 LNHDA and CDR2 SQIVND (reference sequence). Trimming took 8 bases from V and 6 from J, leaving 7 bases between them. The CDR3 is 11 amino acids. The CDR3 DNA sequence: TGTGCCAGTGCCGCGGCCGGGGAGCTGTTTTTT. Protein sequence: CASAAAGELFF.

The chain combines TRBV6-6 with TRBJ1-6; 7 positions agree with TRBD1. The CDR3 is 13 amino acids. CDR1 and CDR2 (germline): MNHNY, SVGAGI (reference sequence). The ends lost 6 bases at V and 8 bases at J; junction bases unmatched: 4. The CDR3 coding sequence is TGTGCCAGCAGGGGACAGATGGATTCACCCCTCCACTTT. Amino acids: CASRGQMDSPLHF.

The chain recombines TRBV29-1 with TRBJ1-1; TRBD1 matches 10 bases. Trimming at V came to 7 bases and at J to 5 bases, leaving 16 bases not matched to a gene. Looked up from germline, CDR1 is SQVTM and CDR2 is ANQGSEA. The CDR3 sequence is 16 residues long. The CDR3: CSAEKPGTGDRTEAFF. In nucleotides, the CDR3 is TGCAGCGCCGAAAAGCCCGGGACAGGGGACCGAACTGAAGCTTTCTTT.

The rearrangement uses TRBV6-6 and TRBJ2-5; TRBD2 might be the D (5 bases). Trimming cost V 0 bases and J 1 base, with 9 bases left between them. Per the germline V gene, CDR1 is MNHNY and CDR2 is SVGAGI (reference sequence). This CDR3 comprises 15 residues. The CDR3 DNA follows: TGTGCCAGCAGTTACTCCCGGGGAAGCCAAGAGACCCAGTACTTC. Protein sequence: CASSYSRGSQETQYF.

The gene calls are TRBV5-5 and TRBJ2-7, with D hard to call. Germline CDR1 SGHKS, CDR2 YYEKEE (reference sequence). The CDR3 consists of 13 residues. V gave up 4 bases and J gave up 3 bases, with 11 bases separating them. DNA of the CDR3: TGTGCCAGCAGCCTAGGGTCGGACTACGAGCAGTACTTC. It yields the protein CASSLGSDYEQYF.

The chain couples TRBV30 to TRBJ1-2; the D gene is possibly TRBD1 (6 bases). Per the germline V gene, CDR1 is GTSNPN and CDR2 is SVGIG (reference sequence). The CDR3 has 14 amino acids. V shed 4 bases and J shed 9 bases, with 21 bases lying between them. CDR3 in amino acids: CAWKGQPRGVSYTF. For the CDR3, the DNA is TGTGCCTGGAAGGGGCAGCCCAGGGGAGTTAGCTACACCTTC.

The rearrangement uses TRBV5-1 and TRBJ2-1; 7 bases align to TRBD1. This CDR3 region has 14 residues. The ends lost 4 bases at V and 5 bases at J; junction bases unmatched: 6. Germline values: CDR1 SGHRS, CDR2 YFSETQ. CDR3 in DNA: TGCGCCAGCAGCCAGGGGGATGTTCACAATGAGCAGTTCTTC. Translating it yields CASSQGDVHNEQFF.

The chain recombines TRBV12-5 with TRBJ2-3; D remains unclear. Trimming removed 3 bases at V and 2 bases at J, with 3 bases between. This CDR3 is 12 amino acids long. In germline, CDR1 is LGHNT, CDR2 FRNRAP. CDR3 sequence: CASGFTTDTQYF. CDR3 coding DNA: TGTGCTAGTGGTTTTACCACAGATACGCAGTATTTT.

The CDR3 spells CASSLTPLGYEQYF. CDR3 nucleotide sequence: TGTGCCAGCAGCCTCACTCCTTTGGGGTACGAGCAGTACTTC. The chain couples TRBV11-2 to TRBJ2-7; D gene unclear. V lost 5 bases, J lost 4 bases, and 15 bases lay in between. Germline V gene lookup returns CDR1 SGHAT and CDR2 FQNNGV. The CDR3 is 14 residues long.